The rows below give T cell receptor beta chains drawn from one sample of a study of blood T cell repertoires in COVID-19. Sequenced by immunoSEQ multiplex PCR; TCRdb stores in-frame clones only, minus some. Of around 260,000 clones listed, more than 65% are singletons. Sequencing was performed on peripheral blood. Receptors originate from a person in their 70s with COVID-19, enrolled during active disease. CDR3s include the opening cysteine and the closing phenylalanine or tryptophan. The order of the fields is V gene, CDR3 protein.

V: TRBV18
CDR3: CASSPDRRDNEQFF

V: TRBV14
CDR3: CASSQGSGGILSYNEQFF

V: TRBV9
CDR3: CASSSGYSGNTIYF

V: TRBV6-2/TRBV6-3
CDR3: CASSPRALGYGYTF

V: TRBV6-6
CDR3: CASSYFQGGGEQFF

V: TRBV29-1
CDR3: CSVRDRDTYGYTF

V: TRBV27
CDR3: CASSLQGSYGYTF

V: TRBV21-1
CDR3: CASSSRGLAGGPYEQYF

V: TRBV5-1
CDR3: CASSLRPSSGGPTTSTDTQYF

V: TRBV7-2
CDR3: CASSFGSGGAGGELFF

V: TRBV6-5
CDR3: CASLRGFGNTEAFF

V: TRBV15
CDR3: CATRPGGRGHTGELFF

V: TRBV9
CDR3: CASSVDQARFTEQYF

V: TRBV6-4
CDR3: CASSDHRDRGISEQYF

V: TRBV5-1
CDR3: CASSPRGGRSSEKLFF

V: TRBV18
CDR3: CASSPQGGGLNEQYF

V: TRBV2
CDR3: CASMYSMNTEAFF

V: TRBV6-2/TRBV6-3
CDR3: CASSLPASGPDTQYF

V: TRBV19
CDR3: CASSRTTSGSFMNEQFF

V: TRBV25-1
CDR3: CASSEAGTGNTIYF

V: TRBV4-1
CDR3: CASSQDRILGQGTGELFF

V: TRBV5-4
CDR3: CASSWTGNTGELFF

V: TRBV27
CDR3: CASSPTTLAGGRPTGELFF

V: TRBV19
CDR3: CASKGGFEQFF

V: TRBV29-1
CDR3: CSAQGGEKLFF

V: TRBV18
CDR3: CASSLTEGNEQYF

V: TRBV6-4
CDR3: CASSGRPGSGANVLTF

V: TRBV6-5
CDR3: CASRGTPDTQYF